The entry below describes one T cell receptor beta chain. This entry belongs to a study of blood T cell repertoires in COVID-19. About the study: Sites across the United States, Italy and Spain contributed samples from acute and convalescent COVID-19. From T cells, B-cell-depleted T cells, or PBMCs came the material, which was cDNA or gDNA.

V was shortened by 2 bases and J by 8 bases, with 22 bases between the two germline ends. CDR3 length: 17 amino acids. Germline values: CDR1 SGHAT, CDR2 FQNNGV. In the source study's methods: The authors estimated nucleated cell counts from reference gene primer amplification. Method: immunoSEQ multiplex PCR; TCRdb's copy keeps in-frame clones and lacks some. V and J calls and clone size follow that table, whereas D and trimming were derived from the DNA. The top ten hold 5.2% of the sample, which has 200,000 or so clones, roughly 80% seen once. The chain uses TRBV11-2 and TRBJ2-1; D possibly corresponds to TRBD1 (6 bases). This clonotype originated in a woman under 40 with acute or convalescent COVID-19. The sequencing sample was made of peripheral blood. In DNA form, the CDR3 reads TGTGCCAGCAGCTTAAATCAGTATGCCAGGGGTCGGGATGAGCAGTTCTTC. Translating gives CASSLNQYARGRDEQFF.